This TCR beta chain stems from a study of cytomegalovirus exposure and HLA in healthy donors. Whole-study results and caveats: The likely explanation for a cluster of highly shared sequence variants was sequencing artifact. Cytomegalovirus association was assigned to about 180 TCR beta chains. Within a later analysis, the majority of CMV-associated TCR beta chains appeared HLA-restricted.

With respect to this clone: The antigen is not known.

The germline V gene has CDR1 SGHKS and CDR2 YYEKEE (reference sequence). The CDR3 spans 16 residues. The ends were cut back, 4 bases at V and 0 bases at J, with 16 bases in the middle. This PCR relied on a set of 60 Vbeta primers and 13 Jbeta primers. Produced via immunoSEQ multiplex PCR; TCRdb's table is partial and in-frame only. The sample yields 180,000 or so clones, roughly 78% seen once. The TCR comes from a woman aged 25 to 39 in good health and CMV-seronegative. V and J are TRBV5-5 and TRBJ1-1; the D gene is possibly TRBD1 (5 bases). The sample taken for sequencing was PBMCs. The CDR3 reads CASSPVDRQMNTEAFF. The CDR3 DNA follows: TGTGCCAGCAGCCCCGTTGATCGACAGATGAACACTGAAGCTTTCTTT. Drawing the rest from reference TRBV5-5 and TRBJ1-1, the complete variable domain is DAGVTQSPTHLIKTRGQQVTLRCSPISGHKSVSWYQQVLGQGPQFIFQYYEKEERGRGNFPDRFSARQFPNYSSELNVNALLLGDSALYLCASSPVDRQMNTEAFFGQGTRLTVV.